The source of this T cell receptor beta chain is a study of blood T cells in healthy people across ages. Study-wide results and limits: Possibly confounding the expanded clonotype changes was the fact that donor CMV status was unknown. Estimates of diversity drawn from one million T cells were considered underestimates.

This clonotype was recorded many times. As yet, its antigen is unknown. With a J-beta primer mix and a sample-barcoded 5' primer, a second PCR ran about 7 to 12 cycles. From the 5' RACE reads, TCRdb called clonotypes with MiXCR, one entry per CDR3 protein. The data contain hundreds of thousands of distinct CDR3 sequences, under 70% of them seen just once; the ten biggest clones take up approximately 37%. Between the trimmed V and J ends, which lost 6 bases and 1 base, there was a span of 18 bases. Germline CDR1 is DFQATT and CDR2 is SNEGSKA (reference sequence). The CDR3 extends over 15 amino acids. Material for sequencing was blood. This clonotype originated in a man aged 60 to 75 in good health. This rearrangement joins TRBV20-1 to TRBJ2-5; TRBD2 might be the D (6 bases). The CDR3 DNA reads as TGCAGTGCCCGGTCTCAGCGGGCCTTCCAAGAGACCCAGTACTTC. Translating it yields CSARSQRAFQETQYF.